What follows are 10 T cell receptor beta chains derived from one specimen sequenced in a study of cytomegalovirus exposure and HLA in healthy donors. Generated by immunoSEQ multiplex PCR, the TCRdb table keeps only in-frame clones and is missing some. The data hold roughly 100,000 clones, with approximately 90% observed a single time. Material: PBMCs. The receptors were sampled from a woman younger than 30 in good health and CMV-seropositive.

J is TRBJ2-5 and V is TRBV15; 9 bases agree with TRBD1. Germline CDR1 is LNHNV and CDR2 is YYDKDF (reference sequence). Trimming took 5 bases from V and 3 from J; bases not matched to a gene: 7. The CDR3 extends over 15 amino acids. The CDR3, as DNA: TGTGCCACCAGCCGGGACAGGGACGAGGAAGAGACCCAGTACTTC. Translated: CATSRDRDEEETQYF.

The rearrangement joins TRBV5-1 to TRBJ2-3; 8 bases are a match to TRBD2. This CDR3 has 17 amino acids. Losses at the gene ends were 0 bases for V and 5 bases for J; bases not matched to a gene: 11. Germline V gives CDR1 SGHRS, CDR2 YFSETQ. The DNA for the CDR3 is TGCGCCAGCAGCTTGGCGGGTGGGATAGCGGGACAAGATACGCAGTATTTT. Its protein product is CASSLAGGIAGQDTQYF.

V usage is TRBV4-1 and J usage is TRBJ1-5; D is unresolved. This CDR3 spans 14 amino acids. Germline CDR1 is MGHRA and CDR2 is YSYEKL. Deletions cut 1 base from V and 5 bases from J, with 9 bases between. CDR3 coding DNA: TGCGCCAGCAGCCAAGGCGGGCCCGATCAGCCCCAGCATTTT. This gives the protein CASSQGGPDQPQHF.

The genes are TRBV5-1 and TRBJ2-1; 13 nucleotides align to TRBD2. After removal of 4 bases from V and 2 bases from J, the junction contained 6 bases not matched to a gene. Per germline, CDR1 SGHRS and CDR2 YFSETQ. The CDR3 consists of 17 residues. This CDR3 is CASSTGLAGEPYNEQFF. CDR3 bases: TGCGCCAGCAGCACCGGACTAGCGGGAGAGCCCTACAATGAGCAGTTCTTC.

The rearrangement links TRBV9 to TRBJ2-7; D might be TRBD2 (5 bases). Looked up from germline, CDR1 is SGDLS and CDR2 is YYNGEE. This CDR3 spans 15 amino acids. The V end was cut by 0 bases, the J end by 4 bases, with 14 bases between. CDR3 in DNA: TGTGCCAGCAGCGTAGGGAGAGGGTGGGGATACGAGCAGTACTTC. The encoded protein is CASSVGRGWGYEQYF.

J is TRBJ1-1 and V is TRBV2; 7 bases agree with TRBD1. The CDR3 spans 13 residues. With V trimmed by 11 bases and J by 1 base, 7 bases remained unmatched. The V gene's germline CDR1 is SNHLY and CDR2 FYNNEI. CDR3 DNA sequence: TGTGCCTCCAGGGGGTTGGGGAACACTGAAGCTTTCTTT. Its protein is CASRGLGNTEAFF.

This clone was seen only once. V and J are TRBV6-5 and TRBJ1-3, with D uncertain. V lost 5 bases and J 2 bases, leaving 13 bases between the germline ends. Germline loops: CDR1 MNHEY, CDR2 SVGAGI. CDR3 size: 15 residues. The CDR3: CASSPRDLTGNTIYF. The CDR3 region has the DNA TGTGCCAGCAGTCCTCGTGACTTAACTGGAAACACCATATATTTT.

The chain carries TRBV10-1 and TRBJ2-1; D not certain. The V end was cut by 1 base, the J end by 3 bases, with 7 bases between. The CDR3 has 14 residues. The germline V gene has CDR1 WNHNN and CDR2 SYGVQD (reference sequence). The CDR3: CASSEYGSYNEQFF. In DNA, the CDR3 is TGCGCCAGCAGTGAGTACGGTAGCTACAATGAGCAGTTCTTC.

This clone was counted a single time. V is TRBV4-1 and J is TRBJ2-7, with D unclear. Germline V CDR1 and CDR2: MGHRA, YSYEKL. The CDR3 totals 15 residues. Trimming removed 1 base from V and 5 bases from J, with 15 bases in between. The CDR3 nucleotides are TGCGCCAGCAGCCAAGCTGGCAGCCAGGCCAACGAGCAGTACTTC. Encoded protein: CASSQAGSQANEQYF.

V is TRBV11-2 and J is TRBJ1-1; possibly TRBD1 for D (5 bases). The germline CDR1 and CDR2 sequences are SGHAT and FQNNGV. Between the trimmed V and J ends, which lost 5 bases and 8 bases, there was a span of 18 bases. This CDR3 is built from 14 residues. This chain's CDR3 is CASSPRWFRTEAFF. CDR3 in DNA: TGTGCCAGCAGCCCGAGGTGGTTCAGGACAGAAGCTTTCTTT.